Below are 26 T cell receptor beta chains sequenced from a single sample in a study of T-cell reconstitution after alpha-beta-depleted transplantation in children. Unique molecular identifiers were incorporated during preparation of the TCRbeta library. TCRdb recomputed calls from the PCR reads with MiXCR, one row per CDR3 protein. The sample includes more than 85,000 distinct CDR3 sequences, over 6% of them seen just once. The material sequenced was PBMCs, taken before TCRalphabeta/CD19-depleted stem cell transplant. Source of these receptors: a boy between 2 and 10 years old with acute lymphoblastic leukemia, due to receive a stem cell transplant.

This clonotype has a count of ten or more. The chain employs TRBV20-1 and TRBJ2-2, with D possibly being TRBD1 (6 bases). CDR1 DFQATT and CDR2 SNEGSKA come from the germline V gene (reference sequence). The V and J ends lost 4 bases and 8 bases respectively, with 11 bases between them. CDR3 length: 12 amino acids. The CDR3 region is CSANRQGGELFF. CDR3 coding DNA: TGCAGTGCTAATCGGCAGGGGGGGGAGCTGTTTTTT.

This chain links TRBV19 with TRBJ2-5, with 10 bases fitting TRBD2. There are 17 residues in the CDR3. With V trimmed by 3 bases and J by 2 bases, 9 bases remained unmatched. Germline V gene data show CDR1 as LNHDA and CDR2 as SQIVND (reference sequence). The CDR3 spells CASSIRPSGGYQETQYF. The CDR3 DNA sequence: TGTGCCAGTAGTATCCGACCTAGCGGGGGTTATCAAGAGACCCAGTACTTC.

This clonotype appeared many times. The J gene is TRBJ2-2, the V gene TRBV7-2; D is undetermined. The CDR3 is 14 residues long. The germline V gene has CDR1 SGHTA and CDR2 FQGNSA. Trimming left V 5 bases short and J 7 bases short, with 14 bases between. The CDR3 protein is CASSPQARVGELFF. CDR3 sequence (DNA): TGTGCCAGCAGCCCCCAGGCCCGGGTCGGGGAGCTGTTTTTT.

In its sample, this clonotype was seen many times. The V and J genes are TRBV5-6 and TRBJ1-5, with a weak D call TRBD1 (5 bases). Germline CDR1 and CDR2: SGHDT and YYEEEE. Trimming left V 0 bases short and J 0 bases short, with 7 bases between. There are 15 residues in the CDR3. CDR3 residues: CASSLGQYSNQPQHF. CDR3 in DNA: TGTGCCAGCAGCTTGGGACAGTATAGCAATCAGCCCCAGCATTTT.

This sequence joins TRBV14 and TRBJ1-1; D gene uncertain. This CDR3 is 14 amino acids long. The V gene's germline CDR1 is SGHDN and CDR2 FVKESK. V was pared by 0 bases and J by 0 bases, with 5 bases between. The CDR3 reads CASSQEYLNTEAFF. CDR3 nucleotides: TGTGCCAGCAGCCAAGAATATCTGAACACTGAAGCTTTCTTT. The full variable domain, rest sourced from reference TRBV14 and TRBJ1-1, is EAGVTQFPSHSVIEKGQTVTLRCDPISGHDNLYWYRRVMGKEIKFLLHFVKESKQDESGMPNNRFLAERTGGTYSTLKVQPAELEDSGVYFCASSQEYLNTEAFFGQGTRLTVV.

The table lists this clonotype with many counts. The chain joins TRBV5-6 to TRBJ1-2; unclear D gene. The V and J ends lost 2 bases and 4 bases respectively, with 15 bases between them. Germline-derived CDR1 and CDR2 are SGHDT and YYEEEE. CDR3 length: 15 amino acids. CDR3 in DNA: TGTGCCAGCAGCTTACTTGAGAGGCTCCCCTATGGCTACACCTTC. Protein product: CASSLLERLPYGYTF.

This clonotype has a handful of counts. The chain carries TRBV3-1 and TRBJ2-3; 7 bases agree with TRBD1. Germline-derived CDR1 and CDR2 are LGHDT and YNNKEL (reference sequence). Losses at the gene ends were 0 bases for V and 8 bases for J; bases not matched to a gene: 20. The CDR3 is 19 amino acids. CDR3 DNA: TGTGCCAGCAGCCAAGATTGGTTCCGAGGGGGCCCCCTTCGAGGTACGCAGTATTTT. It translates to CASSQDWFRGGPLRGTQYF.

This clonotype was recorded a few times. The chain has TRBV15 and TRBJ1-1; TRBD1 matches at 7 bases. Unmatched junction bases numbered 7, after V lost 4 bases and J lost 8 bases. The germline V gene has CDR1 LNHNV and CDR2 YYDKDF (reference sequence). The CDR3 is made up of 13 amino acids. Here the CDR3 DNA reads TGTGCCACCAGCACAACAATCAGGGGGGAAGCTTTCTTT. Translating gives CATSTTIRGEAFF. Based on the CDR3 plus reference TRBV15 and TRBJ1-1, the full variable domain is DAMVIQNPRYQVTQFGKPVTLSCSQTLNHNVMYWYQQKSSQAPKLLFHYYDKDFNNEADTPDNFQSRRPNTSFCFLDIRSPGLGDTAMYLCATSTTIRGEAFFGQGTRLTVV.

The chain couples TRBV18 to TRBJ2-7, with D uncertain. Per the germline V gene, CDR1 is KGHSH and CDR2 is LQKENI. CDR3 length: 12 amino acids. The ends were cut back, 9 bases at V and 0 bases at J, with 9 bases in the middle. The CDR3 coding sequence is TGTGCCAGTGGGCAGCCCTCCTACGAGCAGTACTTC. Its protein product is CASGQPSYEQYF.

This clonotype was seen a few times. The rearrangement uses TRBV10-2 and TRBJ2-7; a weak D match, TRBD2 (5 bases). The V gene lost 4 bases and the J gene lost 6 bases, with 13 bases spanning the gap. The CDR3 is 13 amino acids. Per germline, CDR1 WSHSY and CDR2 SAAADI. CDR3 bases: TGCGCCAGCAGTGCTAGCAATCCTGGCGAGCAGTACTTC. It is translated as CASSASNPGEQYF.

This clonotype occurred a few times. This chain uses TRBV2 with TRBJ2-5; 7 bases fit TRBD1. The J segment lost 5 bases and the V segment lost 6 bases, leaving 12 bases of the junction unmatched. Germline V gives CDR1 SNHLY, CDR2 FYNNEI. CDR3 length: 15 residues. Here the CDR3 DNA reads TGTGCCAGCAGCAGACAGGGCGGACAAGACGAGACCCAGTACTTC. This sequence encodes CASSRQGGQDETQYF.

The rearrangement joins TRBV19 to TRBJ2-6; D may match TRBD1 or TRBD2 (5 bases each). CDR1 LNHDA and CDR2 SQIVND come from the germline V gene (reference sequence). CDR3 length equals 15 residues. V dropped 8 bases and J dropped 0 bases, with 11 bases sitting between them. CDR3 sequence (DNA): TGTGCCAGTCGCAGGGACCGCTCTGGGGCCAACGTCCTGACTTTC. It encodes CASRRDRSGANVLTF.

The rearrangement uses TRBV5-6 and TRBJ2-6, with D possibly being TRBD1 (6 bases). The CDR3 runs 17 residues. In germline, CDR1 is SGHDT, CDR2 YYEEEE. The V and J ends lost 2 bases and 0 bases respectively, with 12 bases between them. This chain's CDR3 is CASSFSTGLSGANVLTF. For the CDR3, the DNA is TGTGCCAGCAGCTTTTCGACAGGTCTCTCTGGGGCCAACGTCCTGACTTTC.

CDR3 region: CASSFQGVPYNEQFF. CDR3 nucleotide sequence: TGCGCCAGCAGCTTCCAGGGGGTCCCCTACAATGAGCAGTTCTTC. The V gene is TRBV5-1, the J gene TRBJ2-1, with 7 bases lining up with TRBD1. CDR3 length: 15 amino acids. Germline V gene data show CDR1 as SGHRS and CDR2 as YFSETQ. V lost 2 bases to trimming and J lost 2 bases; unmatched junction nucleotides: 4.

This clonotype was picked up a small number of times. The V gene is TRBV4-1, the J gene TRBJ1-2, with a weak D call TRBD1 (5 bases). V shed 0 bases and J shed 4 bases, with 15 bases lying between them. The CDR3 is 16 amino acids. CDR1 and CDR2 (germline): MGHRA, YSYEKL. The CDR3 sequence: CASSQDFSDSPYGYTF. CDR3 in DNA: TGCGCCAGCAGCCAAGACTTTTCAGACAGCCCCTATGGCTACACCTTC.

This clonotype showed up many times. This sequence joins TRBV27 and TRBJ1-1; D is unresolved. Germline lookup yields CDR1 MNHEY and CDR2 SMNVEV (reference sequence). Trimming removed 5 bases from V and 2 bases from J, with 12 bases in between. The CDR3 runs to 14 residues. The CDR3 here is CASSPDMGNTEAFF. The CDR3 DNA follows: TGTGCCAGCAGTCCAGATATGGGAAACACTGAAGCTTTCTTT.

The table lists this clonotype with many counts. V and J are TRBV3-1 and TRBJ2-3, with 14 positions matching TRBD2. Germline loops: CDR1 LGHDT, CDR2 YNNKEL (reference sequence). V dropped 4 bases and J dropped 4; count of bases not matched to a gene: 1. The CDR3 covers 15 residues. CDR3 coding DNA: TGTGCCAGCAGCCGGACTAGCGGGGGGCCAGATACGCAGTATTTT. Translation: CASSRTSGGPDTQYF.

The chain couples TRBV23-1 to TRBJ2-3, with D possibly TRBD1 on 5 matching bases. TRBV23-1 is noted as an ORF with a role that remains uncertain. Trimming took 8 bases from V and 0 from J, leaving 15 bases between them. The CDR3 spans 15 residues. CDR3: CASRVDRSSTDTQYF. The DNA for the CDR3 is TGCGCCAGCCGTGTCGACAGATCCAGCACAGATACGCAGTATTTT.

This clonotype was seen repeatedly, ten times or more. This rearrangement joins TRBV2 to TRBJ2-1; 8 nucleotides agree with TRBD1. V lost 6 bases and J lost 8; bases outside the gene matches: 9. This CDR3 contains 14 residues. From germline, CDR1 is SNHLY and CDR2 FYNNEI. The CDR3 region has the DNA TGTGCCAGCAGGGACAGGGTGTTGGGCGATGAGCAGTTCTTC. Translated: CASRDRVLGDEQFF.

This clonotype has a count of ten or more. V and J are TRBV11-3 and TRBJ2-2; weak D call: TRBD2 (5 bases). The CDR3 length is 16 residues. With 4 bases removed from V and 1 base from J, the gap between germline ends came to 13 bases. Germline CDR1 reads SGHNT; CDR2 reads YENEEA. The CDR3 sequence is CASSSGGPRNTGELFF. The CDR3 nucleotides read TGTGCCAGCAGCTCAGGAGGACCGAGGAACACCGGGGAGCTGTTTTTT.

Regarding this clonotype: A much more abundant neighbour one base away suggests this may be a read error. The chain combines TRBV4-2 with TRBJ1-4, with no clear D. The CDR3 consists of 16 residues. The V gene's germline CDR1 is LGHNA and CDR2 YNFKEQ. V lost 1 base and J 5 bases, leaving 14 bases between the germline ends. CDR3 bases: TGTGCCAGCAGCCAAGGGCGACGGGGAGGAAATGAAAAACTGTTTTTT. It specifies CASSQGRRGGNEKLFF.

The chain employs TRBV5-6 and TRBJ2-1; TRBD1 agrees at 9 bases. The ends lost 3 bases at V and 4 bases at J; junction bases unmatched: 5. CDR3 length: 15 amino acids. The germline V gene encodes CDR1 SGHDT and CDR2 YYEEEE. CDR3 sequence: CASSSLDRGYNEQFF. CDR3 nucleotides: TGTGCCAGCAGCTCCCTGGACAGGGGATACAATGAGCAGTTCTTC.

The chain carries TRBV5-4 and TRBJ1-2; D perhaps matches TRBD1 (5 bases). The V end lost 0 bases, the J end lost 7 bases, and 16 bases lay between the germline ends. The CDR3 contains 15 residues. Per the germline V gene, CDR1 is SGHNT and CDR2 is YYREEE (reference sequence). The DNA for the CDR3 is TGTGCCAGCAGCTTGGCCGGCAAACGGGGCCGTGGCTACACCTTC. Translation gives CASSLAGKRGRGYTF.

This clonotype occurred a few times. The chain combines TRBV19 with TRBJ1-2, with D perhaps TRBD1 (5 bases). Deletions cut 5 bases from V and 6 bases from J, with 19 bases between. CDR1 and CDR2 from the germline V gene are LNHDA and SQIVND (reference sequence). The CDR3 is made up of 15 amino acids. The CDR3 is CASSPGGGARDGYTF. The DNA of the CDR3 is TGTGCCAGTAGTCCTGGTGGTGGGGCTCGGGATGGCTACACCTTC.

This chain links TRBV7-9 with TRBJ2-1; D is unresolved. The germline gives CDR1 SEHNR, CDR2 FQNEAQ (reference sequence). V gave up 5 bases and J gave up 9 bases, with 17 bases separating them. The CDR3 sequence is 14 residues long. Here the CDR3 DNA reads TGTGCCAGCAGCACGTCCCGGACGGTTACTGAGCAGTTCTTC. Translation: CASSTSRTVTEQFF.

The chain is built from TRBV20-1 and TRBJ2-7, with a weak D call TRBD1 (5 bases). The ends were cut back, 3 bases at V and 3 bases at J, with 18 bases in the middle. There are 15 residues in the CDR3. The V gene's germline CDR1 is DFQATT and CDR2 SNEGSKA (reference sequence). The CDR3, as DNA: TGCAGTGCTAGGTACCCCCAGGGAAACCTCTACGAGCAGTACTTC. As protein: CSARYPQGNLYEQYF.